This TCR beta chain was obtained from a study of vaccination effects on CD4 cells after COVID-19. About the research overall: A couple of convalescent pre-vaccine samples were taken 142 and 148 days post-diagnosis. Study-level findings and limits: Most post-vaccine spike-reactive clones in convalescents were new, not infection-derived. Clones that were induced by infection or by vaccine showed marked contraction late after vaccination.

V was pared by 0 bases and J by 7 bases, with 8 bases of the junction left unmatched. The germline V gene has CDR1 LGHNA and CDR2 YNFKEQ. This CDR3 spans 15 amino acids. Notes on this clone: As yet, its antigen is unknown.

Generated by immunoSEQ multiplex PCR, the TCRdb table keeps only in-frame clones and is missing some. The sample carries fewer than 40,000 clones, approximately 72% recorded once. Expansion with viral peptide pools was applied to antigen-specific CD4+ T cells by the ViraFEST assay prior to sequencing. After roughly 10 days in culture, the CD4+ T cells were isolated. The infection with SARS-CoV-2 (confirmed by PCR) occurred in this person between March and December 2020. The clonotype originates from a human donor who had a prior SARS-CoV-2 infection. The chain combines TRBV4-2 with TRBJ2-7; 8 nucleotides line up with TRBD1. Sequenced material: CD4+ T cells from PBMCs cultured with a peptide pool, taken before COVID-19 vaccination. The CDR3 protein is CASSQDLQGAFEQYF. The CDR3 DNA follows: TGTGCCAGCAGCCAAGATTTGCAGGGGGCGTTTGAGCAGTACTTC.